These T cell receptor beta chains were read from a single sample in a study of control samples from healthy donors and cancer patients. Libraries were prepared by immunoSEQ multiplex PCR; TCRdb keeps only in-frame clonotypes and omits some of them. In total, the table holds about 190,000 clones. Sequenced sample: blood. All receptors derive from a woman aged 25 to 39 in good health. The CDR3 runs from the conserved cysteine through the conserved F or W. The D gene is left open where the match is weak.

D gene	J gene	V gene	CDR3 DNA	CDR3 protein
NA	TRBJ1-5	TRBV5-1	TGCGCCAGCAGCCCCCGGCCCGGGTTGAGGGATAGCAATCAGCCCCAGCATTTT	CASSPRPGLRDSNQPQHF
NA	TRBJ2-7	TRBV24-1	TGTGCCACCAGTGGAACAGGGTCGGACGAGCAGTACTTC	CATSGTGSDEQYF
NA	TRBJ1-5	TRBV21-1	TGTGCCAGCAGCAACGGTTTAGGACTTTCATATCAGCCCCAGCATTTT	CASSNGLGLSYQPQHF
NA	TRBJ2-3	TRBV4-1	TGCGCCAGCAGCCAAGCCTCTCTGGGCCCGAGAGGAGGAGATACGCAGTATTTT	CASSQASLGPRGGDTQYF
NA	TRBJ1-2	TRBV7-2	TGTGCCAGCAGCTTAGGTAGACACATCGCAAACTATGGCTACACCTTC	CASSLGRHIANYGYTF
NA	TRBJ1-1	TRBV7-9	TGTGCCAGCAGCTTAGGTCGGCGCGGGTTTGGCACTGAAGCTTTCTTT	CASSLGRRGFGTEAFF
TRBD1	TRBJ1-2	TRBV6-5	TGTGCCAGCAGTAGAGGGACAGGGGGTTACTATGGCTACACCTTC	CASSRGTGGYYGYTF
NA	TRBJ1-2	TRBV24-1	TGTGCCACCAGTGACCCGAGTCGGGGCTACACCTTC	CATSDPSRGYTF
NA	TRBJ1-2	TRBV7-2	TGTGCCAGCAGCTTCCTGACAGATGGCTACACCTTC	CASSFLTDGYTF
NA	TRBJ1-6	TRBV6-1	TGTGCCAGCAGTGAAGGACATGGGGGTAATTCACCCCTCCACTTT	CASSEGHGGNSPLHF
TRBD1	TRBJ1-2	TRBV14	TGTGCCACCGCGTCAGGGGGCGGAAGGCGGGATGGCTACACCTTC	CATASGGGRRDGYTF
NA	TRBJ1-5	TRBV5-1	TGCGCCAGCAGCGAACAGGGTGGCAATCAGCCCCAGCATTTT	CASSEQGGNQPQHF
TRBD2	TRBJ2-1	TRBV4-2	TGTGCCAGCAGCCCACGGTCACTAGCGACCGGTTCGAATGAGCAGTTCTTC	CASSPRSLATGSNEQFF
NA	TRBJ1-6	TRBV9	TGTGCCAGCAGCGTAGACTATATGGTGGATTCACCCCTCCACTTT	CASSVDYMVDSPLHF
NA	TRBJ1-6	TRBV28	TGTGCCAGCAGGAAGGACGGACGTAATTCACCCCTCCACTTT	CASRKDGRNSPLHF
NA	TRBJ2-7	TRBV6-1	TGTGCCAGCAGTGAGTACAGACCTTCCTACGAGCAGTACTTC	CASSEYRPSYEQYF
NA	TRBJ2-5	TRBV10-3	TGTGCCATCAGTGATTCAAGGAGTGAAGAGACCCAGTACTTC	CAISDSRSEETQYF
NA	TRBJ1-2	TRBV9	TGTGCCAGCAGCCCAAACAGGAGTCCAAACTATGGCTACACCTTC	CASSPNRSPNYGYTF
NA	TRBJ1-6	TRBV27	TGTGCCAGCTGCTTTTCGGTACAGGGCAATTCACCCCTCCACTTT	CASCFSVQGNSPLHF
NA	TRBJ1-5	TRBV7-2	TGTGCCAGCAGCCGTGGGGGGCTTAGCAATCAGCCCCAGCATTTT	CASSRGGLSNQPQHF
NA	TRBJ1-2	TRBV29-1	TGCAGCGTGGGGGTGGAAGGGGCCTATGGCTACACCTTC	CSVGVEGAYGYTF
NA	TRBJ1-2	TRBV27	TGTGCCAGCAGTACCCCCGGGTCCGGCTACACCTTC	CASSTPGSGYTF
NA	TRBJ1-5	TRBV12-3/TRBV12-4	TGTGCCAGCAGTCGTTATAGCAATCAGCCCCAGCATTTT	CASSRYSNQPQHF
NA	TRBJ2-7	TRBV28	TGTGCCAGCAGTTTGGCAGGCCGGACCTACGAGCAGTACTTC	CASSLAGRTYEQYF
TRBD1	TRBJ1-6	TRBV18	TGTGCCAGCTCACCACTGGGACAGCGGGACTCACCCCTCCACTTT	CASSPLGQRDSPLHF
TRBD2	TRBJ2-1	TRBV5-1	TGCGCCAGCAGCTTGGTTCCTAGCGGGGACTTCAATGAGCAGTTCTTC	CASSLVPSGDFNEQFF
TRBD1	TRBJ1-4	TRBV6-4	TGTGCCAGCAGTGGAGGGACAGGGGGCAAGGAAAAACTGTTTTTT	CASSGGTGGKEKLFF
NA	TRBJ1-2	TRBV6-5	TGTGCCAGCAGTTACGCAGGCAACTATGGCTACACCTTC	CASSYAGNYGYTF
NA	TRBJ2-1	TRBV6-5	TGTGCCAGCAGTTACCCCCGGCAGGGCAATGAGCAGTTCTTC	CASSYPRQGNEQFF
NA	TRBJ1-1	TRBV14	TGTGCCAGCAGCCAGCTGACAACTAACACTGAAGCTTTCTTT	CASSQLTTNTEAFF
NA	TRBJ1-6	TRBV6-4	TGTGCCAGCAGTGACCGGGGGTCGGAGAATTCACCCCTCCACTTT	CASSDRGSENSPLHF
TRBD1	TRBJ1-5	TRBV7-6	TGTGCCAGCAGCTTAAACGGACAGGGCCAGCCCCAGCATTTT	CASSLNGQGQPQHF
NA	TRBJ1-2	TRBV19	TGTGCCATACAGGATCAGGTCTATGGCTACACCTTC	CAIQDQVYGYTF
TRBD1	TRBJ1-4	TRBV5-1	TGCGCCAGCAGCCGATTTCCCCGGGACAGCCGTAATGAAAAACTGTTTTTT	CASSRFPRDSRNEKLFF
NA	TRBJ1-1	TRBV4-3	TGCGCCAGCAGCCAAGACAGGTCCCTTACTGAAGCTTTCTTT	CASSQDRSLTEAFF
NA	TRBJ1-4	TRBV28	TGTGCCAGCAGTTTAGGGGTAAGGGTTGGCGAAAAACTGTTTTTT	CASSLGVRVGEKLFF
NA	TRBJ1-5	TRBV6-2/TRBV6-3	TGTGCCAGCAGTTACTCGGGTCCTGTAAAGCCCCAGCATTTT	CASSYSGPVKPQHF
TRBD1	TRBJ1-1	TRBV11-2	TGTGCCAGCAGCTTAGCCGGGACAGGGGGAACTGAAGCTTTCTTT	CASSLAGTGGTEAFF
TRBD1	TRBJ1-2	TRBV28	TGTGCCAGCAGTTTACCCGGGACAGGGGGTGTACATGGCTACACCTTC	CASSLPGTGGVHGYTF
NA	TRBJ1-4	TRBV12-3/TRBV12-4	TGTGCCAGGGCGAATGAAAAACTGTTTTTT	CARANEKLFF
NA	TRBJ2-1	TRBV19	TGTGCCTCGCATGGGACCGCTGGCAATGAGCAGTTCTTC	CASHGTAGNEQFF
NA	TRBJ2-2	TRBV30	TGTGCCTGGAGAGTAGCGCAATCGAACACCGGGGAGCTGTTTTTT	CAWRVAQSNTGELFF
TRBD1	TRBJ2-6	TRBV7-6	TGTGCCAGCAGCTTGACGAGACAGGGGGCATCTGGGGCCAACGTCCTGACTTTC	CASSLTRQGASGANVLTF
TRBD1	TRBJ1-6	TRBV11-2	TGTGCCAGCAGCCGGACGCAGGGGGCCAATTCACCCCTCCACTTT	CASSRTQGANSPLHF
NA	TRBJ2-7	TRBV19	TGTGCCAGTAGTATAGAGGTTATTACAAGAGACGAGCAGTACTTC	CASSIEVITRDEQYF
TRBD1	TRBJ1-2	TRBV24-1	TGTGCCACCAGTGATTCTCCGGGACAGGGGACGAGCTATGGCTACACCTTC	CATSDSPGQGTSYGYTF